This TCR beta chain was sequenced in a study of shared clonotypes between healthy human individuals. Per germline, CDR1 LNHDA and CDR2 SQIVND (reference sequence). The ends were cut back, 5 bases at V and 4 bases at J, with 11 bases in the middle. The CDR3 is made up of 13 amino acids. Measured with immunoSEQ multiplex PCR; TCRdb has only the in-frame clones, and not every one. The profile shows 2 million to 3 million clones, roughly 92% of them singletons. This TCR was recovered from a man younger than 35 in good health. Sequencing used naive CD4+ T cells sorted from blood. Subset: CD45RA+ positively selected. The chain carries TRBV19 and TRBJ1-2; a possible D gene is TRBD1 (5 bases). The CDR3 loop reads CASSPDGAYGYTF. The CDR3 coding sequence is TGTGCCAGTAGTCCCGACGGGGCCTATGGCTACACCTTC. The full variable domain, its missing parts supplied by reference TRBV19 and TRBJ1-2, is DGGITQSPKYLFRKEGQNVTLSCEQNLNHDAMYWYRQDPGQGLRLIYYSQIVNDFQKGDIAEGYSVSREKKESFPLTVTSAQKNPTAFYLCASSPDGAYGYTFGSGTRLTVV.